These 26 T cell receptor beta chains were sequenced from one sample in a study of blood T cell repertoires in COVID-19. The repertoire was sequenced with immunoSEQ multiplex PCR; TCRdb's copy has only in-frame clones and lacks some. In the table there are fewer than 65,000 clones, 85% to 95% of which are singletons. The sample was peripheral blood. These receptors all stem from a man between 50 and 59 years old with acute or convalescent COVID-19.

V is TRBV7-2 and J is TRBJ2-7; TRBD1 aligns across 7 bases. Germline-derived CDR1 and CDR2 are SGHTA and FQGNSA. There are 14 residues in the CDR3. V shed 4 bases, J shed 2 bases, and the junction held 5 bases outside the gene matches. The DNA of the CDR3 is TGTGCCAGCAGCTCGCCGGGACAGCCCTACGAGCAGTACTTC. Encoded protein: CASSSPGQPYEQYF.

This clone was seen only once. The chain combines TRBV6-2 or TRBV6-3 with TRBJ2-3; possible D gene TRBD2, 6 bases. Deletions cut 2 bases from V and 0 bases from J, with 9 bases between. This CDR3 is 15 amino acids long. Germline assignment: CDR1 MNHEY and CDR2 SVGEGT. The CDR3 DNA reads TGTGCCAGCAGTTACCCCGGGGGTAGCACAGATACGCAGTATTTT. It codes for CASSYPGGSTDTQYF.

The chain has TRBV28 and TRBJ1-5, with D hard to call. The CDR3 contains 12 residues. Germline V gene data show CDR1 as MDHEN and CDR2 as SYDVKM. Deletions cut 3 bases from V and 7 bases from J, with 7 bases between. The CDR3 nucleotides read TGTGCCAGCAGTTTGGGAGAGCAGCCCCAGCATTTT. This codes for CASSLGEQPQHF.

V gene TRBV25-1 combines with J gene TRBJ2-1; TRBD1 agrees at 9 bases. The junction had 4 bases not matched to a gene; V was cut back by 3 bases and J by 1 base. The CDR3 runs 16 residues. The germline V gene encodes CDR1 MGHDK and CDR2 SYGVNS. The chain's CDR3 is CASSDPDRGSYNEQFF. In DNA form, the CDR3 reads TGTGCCAGCAGTGACCCGGACAGGGGTTCCTACAATGAGCAGTTCTTC.

The chain's CDR3 is CASSQEPAGSPRNEQFF. CDR3 sequence (DNA): TGTGCCAGCAGCCAAGAACCAGCGGGATCACCTCGGAATGAGCAGTTCTTC. The chain joins TRBV3-1 (or the pseudogene TRBV3-2) to TRBJ2-1; 7 nucleotides align to TRBD2. The CDR3 totals 17 residues. Germline assignment: CDR1 LGHDT and CDR2 YNNKEL (reference sequence). V was pared by 0 bases and J by 7 bases, with 12 bases of the junction left unmatched.

The rearrangement links TRBV29-1 to TRBJ2-1; 7 bases are a match to TRBD1. CDR1 is SQVTM, CDR2 ANQGSEA, per germline. The length of the CDR3 is 11 residues. The CDR3 loop reads CSYRQGRPQFF. CDR3 bases: TGCAGTTACAGACAGGGTCGGCCCCAGTTCTTC.

The rearrangement uses TRBV18 and TRBJ1-1, with 9 bases fitting TRBD1. J gave up 3 bases and V 4 bases, and 6 bases lay outside the gene matches. CDR3 size: 15 residues. CDR1 and CDR2 (germline): KGHSH, LQKENI. The CDR3 sequence: CASSLGQGLDTEAFF. The CDR3 coding sequence is TGTGCCAGCTCACTTGGACAGGGGCTCGACACTGAAGCTTTCTTT.

DNA for the CDR3: TGTGCCACCCGGACAGGGGTCACCGGGGAGCTGTTTTTT. As protein: CATRTGVTGELFF. V gene TRBV24-1 combines with J gene TRBJ2-2, with 9 nucleotides matching TRBD1. The trim removed 9 bases at V and 4 bases at J, leaving 2 bases unmatched. The CDR3 consists of 13 residues. Germline CDR1 and CDR2: KGHDR and SFDVKD.

This sequence joins TRBV6-4 and TRBJ2-2; D may be TRBD2 (5 bases). This CDR3 has 13 amino acids. Per the germline V gene, CDR1 is MRHNA and CDR2 is SNTAGT. V lost 5 bases and J 4 bases, leaving 8 bases between the germline ends. DNA for the CDR3: TGTGCCAGCAGTAGGGAGTCCACCGGGGAGCTGTTTTTT. This gives the protein CASSRESTGELFF.

V usage is TRBV10-2 and J usage is TRBJ2-7, with 8 nucleotides matching TRBD1. This CDR3 comprises 15 residues. The germline CDR1 and CDR2 sequences are WSHSY and SAAADI. V shed 3 bases, J shed 3 bases, and the junction held 7 bases outside the gene matches. CDR3 in amino acids: CASSDTGQGRYEQYF. The CDR3 DNA sequence: TGCGCCAGCAGTGACACCGGACAGGGCCGCTACGAGCAGTACTTC.

The chain carries TRBV19 and TRBJ1-4, with D hard to call. The CDR3 is made up of 15 amino acids. Trimming pared 3 bases from V and 0 bases from J, leaving 8 bases between. Germline V gene data show CDR1 as LNHDA and CDR2 as SQIVND (reference sequence). In DNA, the CDR3 is TGTGCCAGTAGTATCGGAGGGACAACTAATGAAAAACTGTTTTTT. It translates to CASSIGGTTNEKLFF.

CDR3 loop: CAWTRAGGTTDTQYF. The CDR3 DNA reads as TGTGCCTGGACCCGAGCGGGGGGAACCACAGATACGCAGTATTTT. The chain recombines TRBV30 with TRBJ2-3; 9 nucleotides line up with TRBD2. The germline CDR1 and CDR2 sequences are GTSNPN and SVGIG (reference sequence). The CDR3 is made up of 15 amino acids. The V segment lost 4 bases and the J segment 2 bases; nucleotides outside the gene matches: 7. The whole variable domain, filled in from reference TRBV30 and TRBJ2-3, reads SQTIHQWPATLVQPVGSPLSLECTVEGTSNPNLYWYRQAAGRGLQLLFYSVGIGQISSEVPQNLSASRPQDRQFILSSKKLLLSDSGFYLCAWTRAGGTTDTQYFGPGTRLTVL.

The chain uses TRBV11-3 and TRBJ2-3, with 12 positions matching TRBD2. J gave up 0 bases and V 5 bases, and 3 bases lay outside the gene matches. The germline CDR1 and CDR2 sequences are SGHNT and YENEEA. This CDR3 is 16 amino acids long. CDR3 coding DNA: TGTGCCAGCAGCCCAGGACTAGCGGGGAGCACAGATACGCAGTATTTT. As protein: CASSPGLAGSTDTQYF.

V is TRBV27 and J is TRBJ2-3; D call uncertain. The CDR3 totals 14 residues. Germline V lookup: CDR1 MNHEY, CDR2 SMNVEV (reference sequence). Trimming removed 1 base from V and 4 bases from J, with 9 bases in between. The DNA for the CDR3 is TGTGCCAGCAGTTTATGGCAGGCGCCAGATACGCAGTATTTT. This sequence encodes CASSLWQAPDTQYF.

The gene calls are TRBV5-4 and TRBJ1-3; D is unresolved. Trimming removed 0 bases at V and 4 bases at J, with 11 bases between. Germline CDR1 is SGHNT and CDR2 is YYREEE (reference sequence). This CDR3 is built from 15 residues. The CDR3 region has the DNA TGTGCCAGCAGCTTGGGGGCGACATCCGGAAACACCATATATTTT. This translates into CASSLGATSGNTIYF.

V is TRBV7-8 and J is TRBJ2-7, with 9 positions matching TRBD2. Looked up from germline, CDR1 is SGHVS and CDR2 is FQNEAQ. V was pared by 5 bases and J by 7 bases, with 12 bases of the junction left unmatched. This CDR3 comprises 15 residues. CDR3 amino acids: CASSRAGGGAGEQYF. Written as DNA, the CDR3 is TGTGCCAGCAGCAGGGCTGGCGGGGGGGCGGGGGAGCAGTACTTC.

The V call is TRBV7-8, the J call TRBJ1-2; TRBD1 agrees at 11 bases. Trimming removed 5 bases from V and 8 bases from J; junction bases left unmatched: 4. This CDR3 comprises 13 residues. Germline CDR1 reads SGHVS; CDR2 reads FQNEAQ. The CDR3 DNA reads TGTGCCAGCAGCCAGGACAGGGGGCTAGGCTACACCTTC. As protein: CASSQDRGLGYTF. Together with reference TRBV7-8 and TRBJ1-2, the CDR3 gives the full variable domain: GAGVSQSPRYKVAKRGQDVALRCDPISGHVSLFWYQQALGQGPEFLTYFQNEAQLDKSGLPSDRFFAERPEGSVSTLKIQRTQQEDSAVYLCASSQDRGLGYTFGSGTRLTVV.

V and J are TRBV24-1 and TRBJ1-4; 7 bases map to TRBD1. Germline values: CDR1 KGHDR, CDR2 SFDVKD. The CDR3 extends over 15 amino acids. J gave up 4 bases and V 5 bases, and 6 bases lay outside the gene matches. The CDR3 is CATSAGTASNEKLFF. The CDR3 nucleotides read TGTGCCACCAGTGCTGGGACAGCCAGTAATGAAAAACTGTTTTTT.

The genes are TRBV18 and TRBJ1-1, with TRBD1 as a possible D gene (6 bases). V was clipped by 1 base and J by 3 bases, with 21 bases between them. Germline-derived CDR1 and CDR2 are KGHSH and LQKENI. The CDR3 runs to 18 residues. The chain's CDR3 is CASSPLSGTGDKHTEAFF. Here the CDR3 DNA reads TGTGCCAGCTCACCACTAAGCGGGACGGGGGACAAGCACACTGAAGCTTTCTTT.

In DNA, the CDR3 is TGTGCCAGCAGTGGTCTTGGGGGGTCTGAAGCTTTCTTT. Translated: CASSGLGGSEAFF. The rearrangement uses TRBV12-3 or TRBV12-4 and TRBJ1-1; possibly TRBD1 for D (5 bases). The CDR3 loop spans 13 amino acids. With 5 bases removed from V and 6 bases from J, the gap between germline ends came to 13 bases.

The chain has TRBV12-3 or TRBV12-4 and TRBJ2-3, with unresolved D. The CDR3 is made up of 12 amino acids. Deletions cut 6 bases from V and 4 bases from J, with 8 bases between. CDR3 nucleotide sequence: TGTGCCAGCAGCTACTACCCAGATACGCAGTATTTT. It yields the protein CASSYYPDTQYF.

The count of this clone is one. The chain couples TRBV7-2 to TRBJ1-2; D might be TRBD1 (6 bases). This CDR3 contains 14 residues. Germline CDR1 and CDR2: SGHTA and FQGNSA. The V end lost 5 bases, the J end lost 5 bases, and 15 bases lay between the germline ends. The CDR3: CASSARTEGYGYTF. CDR3 DNA: TGTGCCAGCAGCGCCCGGACAGAGGGGTATGGCTACACCTTC. Full variable domain (remainder filled in from reference TRBV7-2 and TRBJ1-2): GAGVSQSPSNKVTEKGKDVELRCDPISGHTALYWYRQSLGQGLEFLIYFQGNSAPDKSGLPSDRFSAERTGGSVSTLTIQRTQQEDSAVYLCASSARTEGYGYTFGSGTRLTVV.

A single count supports this clone. The chain recombines TRBV7-2 with TRBJ1-4; TRBD1 is a possible D gene (5 bases). Deletions cut 1 base from V and 3 bases from J, with 12 bases between. The CDR3 contains 16 residues. Germline CDR1 SGHTA, CDR2 FQGNSA. The chain's CDR3 is CASSLGFQGPNEKLFF. The CDR3 nucleotides read TGTGCCAGCAGCTTAGGTTTCCAGGGTCCTAATGAAAAACTGTTTTTT.

This clone has only one observation. V usage is TRBV7-9 and J usage is TRBJ2-1, with D possibly being TRBD2 (6 bases). Trimming removed 4 bases from V and 6 bases from J, with 10 bases in between. CDR1 is SEHNR, CDR2 FQNEAQ, per germline (reference sequence). This CDR3 comprises 13 residues. The CDR3 sequence: CASSSVTSNEQFF. The CDR3 DNA reads as TGTGCCAGCAGCTCAGTGACTAGCAATGAGCAGTTCTTC.

Only one count was recorded for this clone. The chain joins TRBV12-5 to TRBJ1-2, with D possibly TRBD1 on 6 matching bases. The CDR3 totals 17 residues. V lost 0 bases and J 1 base, leaving 15 bases between the germline ends. Germline loops: CDR1 LGHNT, CDR2 FRNRAP. The CDR3 DNA reads as TGTGCTAGTGGTTTGGTAGGATGGGCAGGGGATAACTATGGCTACACCTTC. This gives the protein CASGLVGWAGDNYGYTF.

The J gene is TRBJ2-1, the V gene TRBV6-6, with 8 bases fitting TRBD1. The CDR3 covers 14 residues. The V segment lost 7 bases and the J segment 0 bases; nucleotides outside the gene matches: 2. Germline CDR1 reads MNHNY; CDR2 reads SVGAGI (reference sequence). In DNA form, the CDR3 reads TGTGCCAGCACCACAGGGGGCTCCTACAATGAGCAGTTCTTC. Protein product: CASTTGGSYNEQFF.